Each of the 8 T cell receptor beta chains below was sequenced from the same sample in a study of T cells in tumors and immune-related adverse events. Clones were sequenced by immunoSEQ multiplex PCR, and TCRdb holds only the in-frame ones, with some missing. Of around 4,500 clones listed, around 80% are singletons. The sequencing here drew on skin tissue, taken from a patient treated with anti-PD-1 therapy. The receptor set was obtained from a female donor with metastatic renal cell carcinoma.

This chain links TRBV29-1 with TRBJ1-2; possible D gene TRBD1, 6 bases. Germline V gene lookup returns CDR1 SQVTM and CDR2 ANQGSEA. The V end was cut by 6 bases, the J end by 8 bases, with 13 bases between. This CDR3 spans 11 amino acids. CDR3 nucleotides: TGCAGCGTCCAGAGGGGGTCCGGCTACACCTTC. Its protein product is CSVQRGSGYTF.

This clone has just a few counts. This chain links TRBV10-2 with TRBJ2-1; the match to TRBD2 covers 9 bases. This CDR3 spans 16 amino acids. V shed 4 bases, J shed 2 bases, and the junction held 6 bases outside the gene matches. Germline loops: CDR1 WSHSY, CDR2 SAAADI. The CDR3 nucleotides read TGCGCCAGCAGTGGGGTAGCGGGAGCGGCCTACAATGAGCAGTTCTTC. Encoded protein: CASSGVAGAAYNEQFF.

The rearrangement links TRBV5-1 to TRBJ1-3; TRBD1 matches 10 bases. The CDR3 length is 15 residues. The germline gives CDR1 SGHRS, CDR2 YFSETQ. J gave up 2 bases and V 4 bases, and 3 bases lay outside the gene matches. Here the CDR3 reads CASSNGQGAGNTIYF. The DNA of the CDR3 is TGCGCCAGCAGCAACGGACAGGGGGCTGGAAACACCATATATTTT.

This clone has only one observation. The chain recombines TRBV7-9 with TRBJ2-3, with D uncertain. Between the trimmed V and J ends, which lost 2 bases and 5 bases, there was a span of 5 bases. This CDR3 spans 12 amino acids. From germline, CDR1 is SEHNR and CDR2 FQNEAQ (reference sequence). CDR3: CASSLKGDTQYF. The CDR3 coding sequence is TGTGCCAGCAGCTTAAAGGGAGATACGCAGTATTTT.

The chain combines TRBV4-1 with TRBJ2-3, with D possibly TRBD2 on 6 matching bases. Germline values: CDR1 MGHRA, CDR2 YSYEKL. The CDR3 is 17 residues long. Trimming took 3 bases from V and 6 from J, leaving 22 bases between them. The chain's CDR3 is CASSHPPGGVYVDTQYF. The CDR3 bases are TGCGCCAGCAGCCATCCCCCCGGAGGGGTCTATGTGGATACGCAGTATTTT.

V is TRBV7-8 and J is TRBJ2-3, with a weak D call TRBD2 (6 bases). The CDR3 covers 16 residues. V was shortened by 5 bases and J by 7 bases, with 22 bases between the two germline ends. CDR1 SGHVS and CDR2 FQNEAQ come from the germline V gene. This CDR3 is CASSLVPTGVTNTQYF. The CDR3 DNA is TGTGCCAGCAGCCTCGTCCCAACGGGGGTGACAAATACGCAGTATTTT.

DNA of the CDR3: TGTGCCAGCAGCCGACGGGGACTTCTCGCGGCAGATACGCAGTATTTT. It codes for CASSRRGLLAADTQYF. The chain links TRBV11-3 to TRBJ2-3; D perhaps matches TRBD2 (6 bases). Germline CDR1 is SGHNT and CDR2 is YENEEA. This CDR3 is built from 16 residues. The V end lost 5 bases, the J end lost 4 bases, and 19 bases lay between the germline ends.

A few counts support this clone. CDR3 DNA sequence: TGTGCCACCTACAGGGATCGGCTGAACACTGAAGCTTTCTTT. Encoded protein: CATYRDRLNTEAFF. V gene TRBV2 combines with J gene TRBJ1-1; a weak D match, TRBD1 (6 bases). The CDR3 is 14 residues long. Germline assignment: CDR1 SNHLY and CDR2 FYNNEI. The germline V and J ends were trimmed by 10 bases and 0 bases, with 15 bases remaining between them.